This T cell receptor (beta chain) emerged from a study of cytomegalovirus exposure and HLA in healthy donors. Whole-study findings and limits: TCR beta chain V- and J-gene trimming was linked, in a later analysis, to a missense variant in DCLRE1C. A prior analysis recorded that most TCR beta V segments were productive about 90% or about 30% of the time. TCR beta sequences numbering under 20,000 were associated with HLA alleles at 0.05 false discovery rate in a later analysis.

This clone has a handful of counts. The target antigen is unknown. Researchers ran the PCR with 60 Vbeta and 13 Jbeta primers. The protocol was immunoSEQ multiplex PCR, while the TCRdb copy is restricted to in-frame clones and leaves out a portion. The table lists tens of thousands of clones, around 53% of them singletons. Unrecorded immune exposures were likely, despite nominal health at sampling. The J segment lost 9 bases and the V segment lost 10 bases, leaving 9 bases of the junction unmatched. This CDR3 region has 12 residues. Germline assignment: CDR1 SNHLY and CDR2 FYNNEI. The sequencing sample was made of PBMCs. This chain links TRBV2 with TRBJ1-5; 7 nucleotides agree with TRBD1. This TCR was sampled from a woman aged 40 to 50 in good health and CMV-seropositive. CDR3 amino acids: CATRTGEGPQHF. The CDR3 DNA reads as TGTGCCACCCGGACAGGCGAAGGGCCCCAGCATTTT.